This TCR beta chain was observed in a study of T cell responses to AZD1222 COVID-19 vaccine. This CDR3 contains 11 residues. Between the trimmed V and J ends, which lost 5 bases and 6 bases, there was a span of 6 bases. CDR1 KGHDR and CDR2 SFDVKD come from the germline V gene. General observations from the study: Just five to seven people given AZD1222 tested seropositive at baseline.

As to this clone: Its antigen remains unknown.

Libraries were prepared by immunoSEQ multiplex PCR; TCRdb keeps only in-frame clonotypes and omits some of them. The data contain about 140,000 clones, roughly 93% of them singletons. The sequence came from an adult in good health. The J gene is TRBJ1-1, the V gene TRBV24-1, with D maybe TRBD1 (6 bases). The starting material was peripheral blood, obtained on day 0 of MenACWY control vaccination. The CDR3, as DNA: TGTGCCACCAGTGCAGGGGCTGAAGCTTTCTTT. Residues: CATSAGAEAFF.